A selection of T cell receptor beta chains follows, all from one sample in a study of T cells in Graves' hyperthyroidism and ophthalmopathy. TCRdb used MiXCR to reprocess the multiplex PCR reads, holding one entry per CDR3 protein. Of approximately 420,000 distinct CDR3 sequences listed, more than 12% are singletons. Sample: blood. These receptors originate from a woman in her 30s with Graves' hyperthyroidism. CDR3s include the opening cysteine and the closing phenylalanine or tryptophan. The D gene is left open where the match is weak. Clone sizes are given selectively: once, few, many, or a class where the clone is expanded.

j_call	v_call	d_call	clone_size	cdr3_nt	cdr3_aa
TRBJ2-1	TRBV18	NA	many	TGTGCCAGCTCACCAAGAGGTACCGGGGGCTACAATGAGCAGTTCTTC	CASSPRGTGGYNEQFF
TRBJ2-2	TRBV5-1	NA	few	TGCGCCAGCAGCTTGGCAGGGAAGACTAACACCGGGGAGCTGTTTTTT	CASSLAGKTNTGELFF
TRBJ1-1	TRBV5-1	NA	NA	TGCGCCAGCAGCTTCAGGGGAGGTATCCCTGAAGCTTTCTTT	CASSFRGGIPEAFF
TRBJ2-2	TRBV24-1	NA	NA	TGTGCCACCAGTGATTCGGATTACACCGGGGAGCTGTTTTTT	CATSDSDYTGELFF
TRBJ1-1	TRBV6-2/TRBV6-3	NA	NA	TGTGCCAGCAGTGGTGATTCAGGGGCGGTTGAAGCTTTCTTT	CASSGDSGAVEAFF
TRBJ2-1	TRBV5-5	TRBD2	few	TGTGCCAGCAGGCGCCCAATAACCGGGACTAGCGGGAGAGGCTCCTACAATGAGCAGTTCTTC	CASRRPITGTSGRGSYNEQFF
TRBJ2-2	TRBV5-1	TRBD2	few	TGCGCCAGCAGCTTGGCTTCGGTTGTAGCGGGAGGCCTCACCGGGGAGCTGTTTTTT	CASSLASVVAGGLTGELFF
TRBJ2-1	TRBV12-3/TRBV12-4	TRBD2	few	TGTGCCAGCAGTTCCGTCGGCCCGGGACTAGCGTCTGAAAGCTCCTACAATGAGCAGTTCTTC	CASSSVGPGLASESSYNEQFF
TRBJ1-1	TRBV30	NA	many	TGTGCCTGGAGTGTACTTGACAGAAACACTGAAGCTTTCTTT	CAWSVLDRNTEAFF
TRBJ2-2	TRBV11-2	NA	many	TGTGCCAGCAGCTTAGTTACAGGGCCCGGGGAGCTGTTTTTT	CASSLVTGPGELFF
TRBJ2-1	TRBV3-1	NA	NA	TGTGCCAGCAGCCAAGAAAATTGGGCGGCGGCGGGAAGGGCCAGGGGGAATGAGCAGTTCTTC	CASSQENWAAAGRARGNEQFF